This passage covers 9 T cell receptor beta chains from one sample sequenced in a study of T cell repertoires in cytomegalovirus infection. The antigens for these receptors are not known. TCRdb re-analysed the reads in MiXCR, keeping a single row per CDR3 protein. The table lists approximately 110,000 distinct CDR3 sequences, over 25% of them singletons, with around three fifths in the top ten. This specimen consisted of CD8+ T cells from cultured PBMCs, obtained from culture after CMV antigen stimulation. These receptors came from a human donor in good health (CMV status not recorded). Some clones in this sample may be carry-over from other donors' samples.

V gene TRBV12-3 or TRBV12-4 combines with J gene TRBJ2-3, with 10 bases identical to TRBD1. Germline trimming cut 8 bases from V and 1 base from J; bases unmatched to any gene: 6. The CDR3 has 15 amino acids. The DNA for the CDR3 is TGTGCCAGCGAAATCGGGACAGGGGGCACAGATACGCAGTATTTT. Its protein is CASEIGTGGTDTQYF.

As for this clonotype: This sequence may be a read error, since a much larger clone differs from it by one base. The V call is TRBV7-6, the J call TRBJ1-5; TRBD1 is a possible D gene (5 bases). Germline CDR1 is SGHVS and CDR2 is FNYEAQ. The CDR3 contains 16 residues. CDR3 region: CPSSLGEAGGGQPQHF. The CDR3 DNA follows: TGTCCCAGCAGCTTAGGGGAGGCGGGCGGCGGTCAGCCCCAGCATTTT.

Only a few counts were recorded for this clonotype. The genes are TRBV7-8 and TRBJ2-1; D possibly uses TRBD1 or TRBD2 (6 bases each). CDR3 size: 16 residues. Germline V CDR1 and CDR2: SGHVS, FQNEAQ. With 5 bases removed from V and 4 bases from J, the gap between germline ends came to 18 bases. DNA for the CDR3: TGTGCCAGCAGCCCTGGGCCCGGGGGCGGGTACAATGAGCAGTTCTTC. Protein: CASSPGPGGGYNEQFF.

The chain's CDR3 is CASSTSDRGLGTDTQYF. As DNA, the CDR3 is TGTGCCAGCAGTACCAGTGACAGGGGATTGGGCACAGATACGCAGTATTTT. This rearrangement joins TRBV27 to TRBJ2-3; TRBD1 agrees at 8 bases. This CDR3 has 17 residues. The J segment lost 1 base and the V segment lost 5 bases, leaving 11 bases of the junction unmatched. The germline V gene encodes CDR1 MNHEY and CDR2 SMNVEV (reference sequence).

This clonotype was picked up many times. CDR3 residues: CASSPSWKGDRGRDEQFF. The CDR3 DNA reads as TGTGCCAGCAGCCCAAGCTGGAAAGGGGACAGGGGGCGCGATGAGCAGTTCTTC. V usage is TRBV7-2 and J usage is TRBJ2-1, with 12 bases fitting TRBD1. Germline-derived CDR1 and CDR2 are SGHTA and FQGNSA. Germline trimming cut 5 bases from V and 8 bases from J; bases unmatched to any gene: 16. The CDR3 has 18 residues.

This clonotype has more than one count but fewer than ten. The CDR3 loop reads CASSYSQTGGQPQHF. The CDR3 nucleotides are TGTGCCAGCAGTTACTCGCAAACAGGGGGTCAGCCCCAGCATTTT. The rearrangement links TRBV6-5 to TRBJ1-5; 8 nucleotides agree with TRBD1. The germline V gene has CDR1 MNHEY and CDR2 SVGAGI. The CDR3 totals 15 residues. Germline trimming cut 0 bases from V and 6 bases from J; bases unmatched to any gene: 4.

The chain links TRBV6-2 or TRBV6-3 to TRBJ2-7; 9 nucleotides line up with TRBD1. Germline assignment: CDR1 MNHEY and CDR2 SVGEGT. The ends lost 6 bases at V and 4 bases at J; junction bases unmatched: 10. This CDR3 is 15 amino acids long. The CDR3 nucleotides read TGTGCCAGCAGCCTCGATCCGGGACAGGGATACGAGCAGTACTTC. It is translated as CASSLDPGQGYEQYF.

In its sample, this clonotype was seen a few times. The V gene is TRBV3-1, the J gene TRBJ2-6; D gene ambiguous. Germline loops: CDR1 LGHDT, CDR2 YNNKEL (reference sequence). V was pared by 0 bases and J by 0 bases, with 12 bases between. The CDR3 contains 18 residues. The CDR3 sequence is CASSQDMSRRSGANVLTF. In DNA form, the CDR3 reads TGTGCCAGCAGCCAAGATATGAGCAGGCGCTCTGGGGCCAACGTCCTGACTTTC.

The chain is built from TRBV4-1 and TRBJ2-3; D may be TRBD1 (5 bases). The germline V gene encodes CDR1 MGHRA and CDR2 YSYEKL. CDR3 size: 16 residues. V dropped 3 bases and J dropped 4 bases, with 17 bases sitting between them. CDR3: CASSQWGYTLSDTQYF. CDR3 DNA sequence: TGCGCCAGCAGCCAGTGGGGCTACACACTCTCAGATACGCAGTATTTT.